This T cell receptor (beta chain) stems from a study of T cell responses to AZD1222 COVID-19 vaccine. Whole-study findings and limits: Females outnumbered males among donors, who were mostly white British; clonal diversity was possibly underestimated.

This clone has only one observation. Its target is not known. Measured with immunoSEQ multiplex PCR; TCRdb has only the in-frame clones, and not every one. The table shows fewer than 120,000 clones, with about 88% occurring only once. Trimming stripped 7 bases from V and 2 bases from J, with 9 bases between. Germline V gene data show CDR1 as LNHDA and CDR2 as SQIVND (reference sequence). There are 13 residues in the CDR3. The receptor was isolated from an adult in good health. Sequences were derived from peripheral blood, sampled on day 0 of AZD1222 vaccination. The chain links TRBV19 to TRBJ1-5; D gene ambiguous. The CDR3 DNA follows: TGTGCCAGTAACCTCGGGGGCAATCAGCCCCAGCATTTT. It translates to CASNLGGNQPQHF.